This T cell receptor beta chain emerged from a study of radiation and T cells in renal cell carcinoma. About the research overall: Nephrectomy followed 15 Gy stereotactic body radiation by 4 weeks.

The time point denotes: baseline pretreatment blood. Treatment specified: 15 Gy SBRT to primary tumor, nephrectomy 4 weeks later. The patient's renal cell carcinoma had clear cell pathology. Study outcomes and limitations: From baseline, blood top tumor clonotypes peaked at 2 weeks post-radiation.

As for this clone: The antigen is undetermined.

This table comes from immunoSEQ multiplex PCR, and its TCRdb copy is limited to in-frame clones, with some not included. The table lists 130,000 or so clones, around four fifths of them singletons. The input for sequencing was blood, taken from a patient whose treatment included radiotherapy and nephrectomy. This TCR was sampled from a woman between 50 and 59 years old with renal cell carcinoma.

The CDR3, as DNA: TGTGCCACCAGCAGAGAAGTACAGGGGACTGAAGCTTTCTTT. This gives the protein CATSREVQGTEAFF. V is TRBV15 and J is TRBJ1-1, with TRBD1 matching over 7 bases. CDR3 length: 14 amino acids. J gave up 5 bases and V 0 bases, and 3 bases lay outside the gene matches. Germline V gene lookup returns CDR1 LNHNV and CDR2 YYDKDF (reference sequence).